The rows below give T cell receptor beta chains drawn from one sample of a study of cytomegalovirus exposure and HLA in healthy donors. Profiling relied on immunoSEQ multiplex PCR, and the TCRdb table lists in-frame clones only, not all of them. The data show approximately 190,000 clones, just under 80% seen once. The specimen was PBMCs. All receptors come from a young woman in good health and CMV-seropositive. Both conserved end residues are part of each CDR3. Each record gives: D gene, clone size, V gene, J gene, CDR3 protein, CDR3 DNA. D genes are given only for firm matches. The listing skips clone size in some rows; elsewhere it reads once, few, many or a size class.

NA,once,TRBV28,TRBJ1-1,CASSDIGTREAFF,TGTGCCAGCAGTGACATCGGGACACGGGAAGCTTTCTTT
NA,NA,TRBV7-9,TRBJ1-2,CASSLALYFRQGGYTF,TGTGCCAGCAGCTTAGCTCTTTACTTCCGGCAGGGTGGCTACACCTTC
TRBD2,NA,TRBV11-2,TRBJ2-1,CASSTPGTSGQREQFF,TGTGCCAGCAGCACACCCGGGACTAGCGGGCAACGAGAGCAGTTCTTC
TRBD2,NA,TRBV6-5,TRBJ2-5,CASSSPSGRETQYF,TGTGCCAGCAGTTCCCCCTCCGGGAGGGAGACCCAGTACTTC
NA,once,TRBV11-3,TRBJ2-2,CASSLVAGELFF,TGTGCCAGCAGCTTAGTCGCCGGGGAGCTGTTTTTT
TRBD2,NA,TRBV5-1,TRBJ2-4,CASSRGGDIQYF,TGCGCCAGCAGTCGGGGGGGTGACATTCAGTACTTC
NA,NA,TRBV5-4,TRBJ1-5,CASSLYGSDQPQHF,TGTGCCAGCAGCTTGTATGGGAGCGATCAGCCCCAGCATTTT
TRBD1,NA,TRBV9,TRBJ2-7,CASSAAGQGVPYEQYF,TGTGCCAGCAGCGCCGCCGGACAGGGGGTTCCCTACGAGCAGTACTTC
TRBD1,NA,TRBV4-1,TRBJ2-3,CASSQDSGTGWRDTQYF,TGCGCCAGCAGCCAAGATTCAGGGACAGGGTGGAGGGATACGCAGTATTTT
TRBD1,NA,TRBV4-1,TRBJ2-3,CASSQRRDRVTDTQYF,TGCGCCAGCAGCCAAAGGAGGGACAGGGTCACAGATACGCAGTATTTT
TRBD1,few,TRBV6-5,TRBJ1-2,CASSYSTGGNGYTF,TGTGCCAGCAGTTACTCAACAGGGGGCAATGGCTACACCTTC